The next 32 T cell receptor beta chains were all read from a single sample in a study of regulatory and conventional T cells in RAG deficiency. Genomic DNA came from blood conventional CD4+ T cells gated CD25-low CD127-high. The data were produced by immunoSEQ multiplex PCR, yet TCRdb's version contains in-frame clones alone and is incomplete. Among tens of thousands of clones listed, 95% to 97% were seen once. This sample was shared with a second study, whose subject was regulatory T cells. From that second work: Primers: 52 TRBV forward and 13 TRBJ reverse.

What was sequenced was CD25- CD4+ T cells sorted from blood. Receptors originate from a human donor in good health.

The chain combines TRBV19 with TRBJ1-2; tentatively, D is TRBD1 (6 bases). The CDR3 length is 13 residues. V was clipped by 7 bases and J by 6 bases, with 15 bases between them. Germline V CDR1 and CDR2: LNHDA, SQIVND (reference sequence). The DNA of the CDR3 is TGTGCCAGTACCATACAGGGAAACCATGGCTACACCTTC. It specifies CASTIQGNHGYTF.

The rearrangement uses TRBV2 and TRBJ2-3; 7 bases align to TRBD2. This CDR3 spans 14 amino acids. Germline CDR1 SNHLY, CDR2 FYNNEI. Unmatched junction bases numbered 5, after V lost 4 bases and J lost 4 bases. In DNA, the CDR3 is TGTGCCAGCAGTGGGGGGGGGTGGTCAGATACGCAGTATTTT. Amino acid sequence: CASSGGGWSDTQYF.

The chain employs TRBV28 and TRBJ1-6, with 7 positions matching TRBD1. The CDR3 spans 16 residues. Germline CDR1 is MDHEN and CDR2 is SYDVKM. The J segment lost 7 bases and the V segment lost 5 bases, leaving 11 bases of the junction unmatched. The CDR3 protein is CASSVSPGQRNSPLHF. CDR3 DNA: TGTGCCAGCAGTGTAAGTCCGGGACAGCGGAATTCACCCCTCCACTTT.

The chain combines TRBV6-6 with TRBJ1-3; 7 bases agree with TRBD1. The length of the CDR3 is 13 residues. The V segment lost 11 bases and the J segment 4 bases; nucleotides outside the gene matches: 8. CDR1 is MNHNY, CDR2 SVGAGI, per germline (reference sequence). CDR3 DNA sequence: TGTGCCTCCCACAGGGGCGCGGGAAACACCATATATTTT. Its translation: CASHRGAGNTIYF.

This chain connects TRBV4-1 to TRBJ1-5, with TRBD1 matching 7 bases. CDR3 length: 16 amino acids. Trimming took 2 bases from V and 1 from J; bases not matched to a gene: 5. Germline CDR1 and CDR2: MGHRA and YSYEKL. The CDR3 nucleotides are TGCGCCAGCAGCCAATACAGGGGTTTCAGCAATCAGCCCCAGCATTTT. Amino acids: CASSQYRGFSNQPQHF.

This chain uses TRBV6-1 with TRBJ1-6; tentative D call: TRBD1 (5 bases). Germline V CDR1 and CDR2: MNHNS, SASEGT. This CDR3 is built from 13 residues. The germline V and J ends were trimmed by 1 base and 14 bases, with 12 bases remaining between them. CDR3 in amino acids: CASSEGQGRTLHF. CDR3 in DNA: TGTGCCAGCAGTGAAGGTCAGGGAAGAACCCTCCACTTT.

The chain links TRBV6-4 to TRBJ2-5; TRBD2 is a possible D gene (6 bases). The CDR3 contains 15 residues. Germline V CDR1 and CDR2: MRHNA, SNTAGT. Trimming pared 5 bases from V and 5 bases from J, leaving 18 bases between. The CDR3 DNA is TGTGCCAGCAGTCTAACCGGGGGACCCGGGGAGACCCAGTACTTC. This translates into CASSLTGGPGETQYF.

The chain carries TRBV19 and TRBJ1-1, with unresolved D. The CDR3 loop spans 16 amino acids. Per the germline V gene, CDR1 is LNHDA and CDR2 is SQIVND (reference sequence). V was trimmed by 2 bases and J by 3 bases, leaving 16 bases between them. This CDR3 is CASSINPSQAHTEAFF. For the CDR3, the DNA is TGTGCCAGTAGTATAAACCCCTCCCAGGCCCACACTGAAGCTTTCTTT.

Remarks on this clone: Germline is not matched at one junction end, which may reflect a read error. The chain links TRBV5-1 to TRBJ2-5; 8 bases are shared with TRBD1. Germline CDR1 SGHRS, CDR2 YFSETQ. The CDR3 length is 13 residues. The chain's CDR3 is CAGSPADREPQYF. The CDR3 DNA reads TGCGCCGGCAGCCCGGCGGACAGGGAACCCCAGTACTTC. The full variable domain, its missing parts supplied by reference TRBV5-1 and TRBJ2-5, is KAGVTQTPRYLIKTRGQQVTLSCSPISGHRSVSWYQQTPGQGLQFLFEYFSETQRNKGNFPGRFSGRQFSNSRSEMNVSTLELGDSALYLCAGSPADREPQYFGPGTRLLVL.

V and J are TRBV2 and TRBJ2-5; TRBD2 is a possible D gene (6 bases). Trimming stripped 4 bases from V and 2 bases from J, with 11 bases between. Germline V CDR1 and CDR2: SNHLY, FYNNEI. The CDR3 is 14 residues long. Here the CDR3 DNA reads TGTGCCAGCAGTGGATCGGGAGCACAAGAGACCCAGTACTTC. This gives the protein CASSGSGAQETQYF.

The chain links TRBV28 to TRBJ1-2, with 7 bases aligning to TRBD1. This CDR3 contains 12 residues. V lost 6 bases and J lost 4; bases outside the gene matches: 2. CDR1 is MDHEN, CDR2 SYDVKM, per germline. The CDR3: CASSGTVYGYTF. CDR3 DNA sequence: TGTGCCAGCAGCGGGACAGTCTATGGCTACACCTTC.

This clone was found once. One end of the junction is discordant with germline, which a read error may explain. Other DNA sequences from this sample encode an identical CDR3 as well. V gene TRBV18 combines with J gene TRBJ1-6; TRBD1 agrees at 7 bases. The CDR3 is made up of 18 amino acids. CDR1 and CDR2 (germline): KGHSH, LQKENI. CDR3 sequence reads: CASSLRDSPTFNNSPLHF. As DNA, the CDR3 is TGTGCCAGCTCACTCCGGGACAGCCCAACCTTCAATAATTCCCCCCTCCACTTT.

The V call is TRBV28, the J call TRBJ2-7, with a weak D call TRBD1 (8 bases). V lost 6 bases, J lost 5 bases, and 17 bases lay in between. The CDR3 has 14 amino acids. CDR1 and CDR2 from the germline V gene are MDHEN and SYDVKM. CDR3 nucleotide sequence: TGTGCCAGCAGGTCACAGGGGGGGAGCAACGAGCAGTACTTC. Protein sequence: CASRSQGGSNEQYF.

V and J are TRBV28 and TRBJ2-5; 9 nucleotides align to TRBD1. The CDR3 totals 16 residues. J lost 4 bases, V lost 3 bases, and 9 bases had no gene match. Per germline, CDR1 MDHEN and CDR2 SYDVKM. The CDR3 is CASSFRIMGQGETQYF. As DNA, the CDR3 is TGTGCCAGCAGTTTCCGCATAATGGGACAGGGAGAGACCCAGTACTTC.

This chain uses TRBV2 with TRBJ2-5, with D possibly being TRBD2 (6 bases). Trimming shortened V by 8 bases and J by 2 bases, and 33 bases separated the two germline ends. Germline V gene sequence: CDR1 SNHLY, CDR2 FYNNEI. The CDR3 spans 20 residues. The CDR3 DNA sequence: TGTGCCAGCGAGATAGCGCCGGGACTTCAAAGGCGACGCCGACAAGAGACCCAGTACTTC. It is translated as CASEIAPGLQRRRRQETQYF.

The rearrangement uses TRBV5-1 and TRBJ2-5, with D perhaps matching TRBD1 (7 bases). The CDR3 is 12 residues long. CDR1 and CDR2 (germline): SGHRS, YFSETQ. V lost 4 bases to trimming and J lost 5 bases, with 9 bases between them. The CDR3 DNA reads TGCGCCAGCAGCCCAGGGGGGGAGACCCAGTACTTC. It is translated as CASSPGGETQYF.

The genes are TRBV15 and TRBJ2-2; no clear D. CDR1 is LNHNV, CDR2 YYDKDF, per germline (reference sequence). The CDR3 length is 15 residues. The V gene lost 6 bases and the J gene lost 4 bases, with 15 bases spanning the gap. The CDR3 DNA sequence: TGTGCCACCAGATTTGGCCGGCTAGTCACCGGGGAGCTGTTTTTT. Residues: CATRFGRLVTGELFF.

The V gene is TRBV18, the J gene TRBJ2-2; tentative D call: TRBD2 (6 bases). This CDR3 comprises 17 residues. CDR1 is KGHSH, CDR2 LQKENI, per germline. Trimming cost V 0 bases and J 3 bases, with 14 bases left between them. CDR3 coding DNA: TGTGCCAGCTCACCACCATGGCGGAGGGCGTACACCGGGGAGCTGTTTTTT. It encodes CASSPPWRRAYTGELFF.

The gene calls are TRBV2 and TRBJ2-5; possibly TRBD2 for D (7 bases). Near its end, the DNA agrees better with TRBJ2-7, so the J call may be wrong. Germline CDR1 SNHLY, CDR2 FYNNEI. This CDR3 has 13 amino acids. Written as DNA, the CDR3 is TGTGCCAGCAGAAGGGGGACTATCTACGAGCAGTACTTC. Translated, it gives CASRRGTIYEQYF.

V gene TRBV2 combines with J gene TRBJ2-5; 9 bases line up with TRBD2. The CDR3 contains 17 residues. Losses at the gene ends were 2 bases for V and 4 bases for J; bases not matched to a gene: 11. Germline loops: CDR1 SNHLY, CDR2 FYNNEI. The CDR3 loop reads CASSESSGGMRRETQYF. The CDR3 nucleotides are TGTGCCAGCAGTGAATCCAGCGGGGGGATGAGGCGAGAGACCCAGTACTTC. Looking up the rest from reference TRBV2 and TRBJ2-5 gives the full variable domain: EPEVTQTPSHQVTQMGQEVILRCVPISNHLYFYWYRQILGQKVEFLVSFYNNEISEKSEIFDDQFSVERPDGSNFTLKIRSTKLEDSAMYFCASSESSGGMRRETQYFGPGTRLLVL.

This clone was seen only once. The V and J genes are TRBV30 and TRBJ1-6; D might be TRBD1 (6 bases). Germline assignment: CDR1 GTSNPN and CDR2 SVGIG (reference sequence). CDR3 size: 13 residues. As DNA, the CDR3 is TGTGTGGGCCAGGGGATTTATAATTCACCCCTCCACTTT. It codes for CVGQGIYNSPLHF.

J is TRBJ1-3 and V is TRBV6-1, with 7 positions matching TRBD1. The CDR3 runs to 13 residues. The germline gives CDR1 MNHNS, CDR2 SASEGT. V lost 11 bases and J lost 2; bases outside the gene matches: 6. The CDR3 nucleotides are TGTGCCGCCCGACAGGGTCCTGGAAACACCATATATTTT. This translates into CAARQGPGNTIYF.

The genes are TRBV2 and TRBJ2-5; D is perhaps TRBD1 (5 bases). Germline-derived CDR1 and CDR2 are SNHLY and FYNNEI. The length of the CDR3 is 11 residues. As DNA, the CDR3 is TGTGCGAGTACCTACAGGGAGACCCAGTACTTC. Its protein is CASTYRETQYF.

The CDR3: CAWSSGTAYNEQFF. Here the CDR3 DNA reads TGTGCCTGGAGTTCTGGGACAGCCTACAATGAGCAGTTCTTC. This chain uses TRBV30 with TRBJ2-1; 7 nucleotides match TRBD1. The V gene's germline CDR1 is GTSNPN and CDR2 SVGIG (reference sequence). V dropped 2 bases and J dropped 2; count of bases not matched to a gene: 3. The CDR3 length is 14 residues.

The CDR3 loop reads CASSNKGSGNNEQFF. The CDR3, as DNA: TGTGCCAGCAGTAATAAGGGTTCGGGAAACAATGAGCAGTTCTTC. The chain is built from TRBV5-8 and TRBJ2-1, with a possible D match to TRBD2 (5 bases). With 5 bases removed from V and 5 bases from J, the gap between germline ends came to 17 bases. Germline CDR1 and CDR2: SGHTS and YDEGEE. The CDR3 has 15 residues.

Turning to this clone: One junction end does not reproduce the germline sequence, and a read error may be involved. J is TRBJ2-7 and V is TRBV2; 10 bases fit TRBD1. Germline V gene data show CDR1 as SNHLY and CDR2 as FYNNEI. The CDR3 spans 12 residues. The CDR3 DNA is TGTGCCAGCAGTGTTGTGGGGACAGGGGTAATCTTC. This codes for CASSVVGTGVIF.

The J gene is TRBJ1-1, the V gene TRBV14; D gene ambiguous. CDR1 is SGHDN and CDR2 is FVKESK in the germline V gene. V lost 0 bases, J lost 7 bases, and 12 bases lay in between. This CDR3 is built from 14 residues. Here the CDR3 reads CASSQDQFGSEAFF. The CDR3 DNA reads as TGTGCCAGCAGCCAAGATCAGTTTGGCAGTGAAGCTTTCTTT. Full variable domain (outside the CDR3, taken from reference TRBV14 and TRBJ1-1): EAGVTQFPSHSVIEKGQTVTLRCDPISGHDNLYWYRRVMGKEIKFLLHFVKESKQDESGMPNNRFLAERTGGTYSTLKVQPAELEDSGVYFCASSQDQFGSEAFFGQGTRLTVV.

J is TRBJ1-2 and V is TRBV9; D is undetermined. The germline gives CDR1 SGDLS, CDR2 YYNGEE. V lost 2 bases and J 7 bases, leaving 18 bases between the germline ends. The CDR3 spans 15 residues. The CDR3 protein is CASSVSWRVGSGYTF. The CDR3 DNA sequence: TGTGCCAGCAGCGTTAGCTGGAGGGTAGGCTCTGGCTACACCTTC. The variable domain in full, with the rest retrieved from reference TRBV9 and TRBJ1-2, is DSGVTQTPKHLITATGQRVTLRCSPRSGDLSVYWYQQSLDQGLQFLIQYYNGEERAKGNILERFSAQQFPDLHSELNLSSLELGDSALYFCASSVSWRVGSGYTFGSGTRLTVV.

This clone appeared a few times. The J gene is TRBJ1-4, the V gene TRBV10-2, with D possibly TRBD1 on 5 matching bases. V was clipped by 6 bases and J by 0 bases, with 8 bases between them. The CDR3 is made up of 14 amino acids. CDR1 and CDR2 from the germline V gene are WSHSY and SAAADI. In DNA, the CDR3 is TGCGCCAGCAGGGACACCTCAACTAATGAAAAACTGTTTTTT. Its translation: CASRDTSTNEKLFF.

This chain connects TRBV5-1 to TRBJ1-2, with D unresolved. Trimming shortened V by 0 bases and J by 4 bases, and 10 bases separated the two germline ends. Looked up from germline, CDR1 is SGHRS and CDR2 is YFSETQ. The CDR3 has 14 residues. The CDR3 DNA follows: TGCGCCAGCAGCTTGGAAAAGAATAGCTATGGCTACACCTTC. Its translation is CASSLEKNSYGYTF.

V and J are TRBV7-2 and TRBJ1-2; TRBD1 matches 9 bases. V lost 5 bases and J lost 8; bases outside the gene matches: 9. There are 14 residues in the CDR3. Germline assignment: CDR1 SGHTA and CDR2 FQGNSA. The CDR3 region has the DNA TGTGCCAGCAGCCTGACAGGGGGATTAAAAGGCTACACCTTC. Translation: CASSLTGGLKGYTF.

The chain has TRBV6-1 and TRBJ2-1, with 9 bases fitting TRBD1. The germline V gene has CDR1 MNHNS and CDR2 SASEGT. The length of the CDR3 is 16 residues. V lost 4 bases to trimming and J lost 5 bases; unmatched junction nucleotides: 9. CDR3 nucleotide sequence: TGTGCCAGCAGTGGAAACAGGGGGCTTATACACAATGAGCAGTTCTTC. Encoded protein: CASSGNRGLIHNEQFF.